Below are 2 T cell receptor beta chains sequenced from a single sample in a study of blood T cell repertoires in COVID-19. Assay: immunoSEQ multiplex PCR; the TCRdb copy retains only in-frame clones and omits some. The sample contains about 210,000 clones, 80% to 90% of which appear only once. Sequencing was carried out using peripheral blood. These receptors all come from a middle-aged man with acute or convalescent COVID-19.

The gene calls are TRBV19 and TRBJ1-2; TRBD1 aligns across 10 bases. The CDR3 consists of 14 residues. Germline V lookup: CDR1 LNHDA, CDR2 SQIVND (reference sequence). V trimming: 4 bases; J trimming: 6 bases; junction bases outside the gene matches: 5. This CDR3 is CASSTRTGGDGYTF. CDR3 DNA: TGTGCCAGTAGTACCCGGACAGGGGGAGATGGCTACACCTTC.

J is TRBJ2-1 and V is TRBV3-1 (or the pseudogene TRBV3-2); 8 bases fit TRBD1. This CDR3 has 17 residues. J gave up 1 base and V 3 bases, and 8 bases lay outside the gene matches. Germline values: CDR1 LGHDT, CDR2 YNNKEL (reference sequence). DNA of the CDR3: TGTGCCAGCAGCCACTCCTCCGGGACAGGTTCCTACAATGAGCAGTTCTTC. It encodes CASSHSSGTGSYNEQFF.